One and the same sample provided the 4 T cell receptor beta chains below, sequenced in a study of T-cell memory formation after mild COVID-19. One entry per CDR3 protein, called by TCRdb with MiXCR from the 5' RACE reads. The sample carries approximately 490,000 distinct CDR3 sequences, 20% recorded once. Sequences were obtained from PBMCs or a T cell subset sorted from them (not recorded which). These receptors all stem from an adult woman who had mild COVID-19 (a few samples of this study predate the infection). Cell type and time point are not known.

V gene TRBV20-1 combines with J gene TRBJ1-1; D perhaps matches TRBD1 (6 bases). Trimming pared 4 bases from V and 4 bases from J, leaving 16 bases between. From germline, CDR1 is DFQATT and CDR2 SNEGSKA (reference sequence). This CDR3 has 14 amino acids. CDR3 in DNA: TGCAGTGCTATTCGGGGGCAGGGGAGCACTGAAGCTTTCTTT. As protein: CSAIRGQGSTEAFF.

This clonotype was recorded many times. This chain uses TRBV9 with TRBJ1-5; no firm D call. CDR1 SGDLS and CDR2 YYNGEE come from the germline V gene. This CDR3 is 12 amino acids long. The germline V and J ends were trimmed by 0 bases and 4 bases, with 2 bases remaining between them. CDR3 sequence reads: CASSVGNQPQHF. In DNA, the CDR3 is TGTGCCAGCAGCGTAGGTAATCAGCCCCAGCATTTT.

This clonotype was recorded many times. The rearrangement uses TRBV7-6 and TRBJ2-1; D not certain. Germline values: CDR1 SGHVS, CDR2 FNYEAQ. CDR3 size: 11 residues. V was trimmed by 5 bases and J by 10 bases, leaving 9 bases between them. The CDR3 loop is CASSPRLEQFF. In DNA, the CDR3 is TGTGCCAGCAGCCCGCGGTTAGAGCAGTTCTTC.

Many counts were recorded for this clonotype. CDR3: CASSPQSDTQYF. DNA of the CDR3: TGCGCCAGCAGCCCGCAGTCAGATACGCAGTATTTT. V gene TRBV4-1 combines with J gene TRBJ2-3; unclear D gene. V lost 4 bases and J lost 4, with 6 bases in between. Germline-derived CDR1 and CDR2 are MGHRA and YSYEKL. The CDR3 consists of 12 residues.